Described below is a single TCR beta chain sequence and its context. Its binding antigen is unknown. Qualities for individual bases were not recorded, and no much larger clone is one base off. The sample comes from a study of blood T cell repertoires in COVID-19 (dated by TCRdb to 2018 to 2021). Background on the whole study: Samples from collaborators originated in the United States, Italy and Spain and spanned both the acute and convalescent phases of COVID-19. The prospective study material was composed of cDNA or gDNA derived from T cells, B-cell-depleted T cells, or PBMCs. Deeply sampled blood TCRbeta repertoires from subjects exposed to, actively infected with, or recovered from COVID-19 were included in the dataset. The repertoires were made available in a free public database intended to serve as a resource for research on the immune response to SARS-CoV-2. Samples came from the ongoing ImmuneRACE study (first 160 participants) plus 1,254 subjects from 6 global collaborators. The sample metadata nearly always contained a de-identified subject ID, COVID-19 status, age in years and sex. Where available, HLA class I and class II types were obtained from metadata supplied by the sample provider rather than from assay-based typing. General study outcomes and caveats: The amount of clinical and demographic metadata varied by source and participant and was provided uncurated.

Whole blood was collected in K2EDTA tubes by collaborating institutions according to the institutions' own protocols. For TCRbeta analysis, collaborator samples were shipped as frozen whole blood, as isolated PBMCs, or as DNA extracted from either sample type. TCRbeta CDR3 regions were amplified from genomic DNA by means of the immunoSEQ Assay, a bias-controlled multiplex PCR. On the study's bioinformatics: The number of nucleated cells in each sample was estimated by amplification of reference gene primers within the assay. Sequence reads were collapsed and filtered to measure the absolute abundance of every unique TCRbeta CDR3 rearrangement. For each sample, productive Simpson clonality was calculated as the square root of Simpson's diversity index across productive rearrangements. Here the immuneACCESS table is served through TCRdb, limited to in-frame sequences with V and J called. Missing clones are a known gap in these copies; in checked studies unresolved V genes cover under half, and the rest lacks a known reason. The D gene and trimming were derived from the DNA, and the V and J assignments and clone size from that table. Here the sample has 75,000 to 90,000 clones; 86% occur a single time. The biggest ten clones account for about 8.5% of the sample.

According to the germline V gene, CDR1 reads SGDLS and CDR2 reads YYNGEE. From the cysteine up to the phenylalanine, the CDR3 has a length of 18 residues. Only CDR3 DNA remains: 54 bases, in frame from the first base. V loses 4 bases of germline sequence and J loses 7 bases, and the interval between the two ends is 26 bases. This clonotype originated in a man aged 50 to 59 with active COVID-19. In this chain, TRBV9 is recombined with TRBJ2-2; TRBD1 could be the D gene, as 6 bases match. Material: peripheral blood. Read as DNA, the sequence is TGTGCCAGCAGCCTAAGACAGGTGGCCCCTGTGTTCGGCGGGGAGCTGTTTTTT. This sequence encodes CASSLRQVAPVFGGELFF.